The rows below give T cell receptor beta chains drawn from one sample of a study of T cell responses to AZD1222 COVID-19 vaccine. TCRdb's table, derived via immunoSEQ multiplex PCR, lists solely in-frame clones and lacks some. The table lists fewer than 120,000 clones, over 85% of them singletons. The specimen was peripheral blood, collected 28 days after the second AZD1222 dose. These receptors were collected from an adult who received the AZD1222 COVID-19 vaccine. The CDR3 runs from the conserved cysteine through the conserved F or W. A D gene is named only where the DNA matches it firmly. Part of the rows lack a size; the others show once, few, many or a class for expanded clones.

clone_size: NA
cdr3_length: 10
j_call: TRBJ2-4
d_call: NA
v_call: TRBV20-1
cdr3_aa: CSASLNIQYF
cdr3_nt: TGCAGTGCTAGCCTAAACATTCAGTACTTC

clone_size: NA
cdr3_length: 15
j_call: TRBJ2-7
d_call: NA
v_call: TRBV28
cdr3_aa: CASSLYGSGTYEQYF
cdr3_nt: TGTGCCAGCAGTTTATACGGGAGTGGGACTTACGAGCAGTACTTC

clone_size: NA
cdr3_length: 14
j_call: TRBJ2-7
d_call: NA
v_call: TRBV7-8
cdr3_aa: CASSASGPYYEQYF
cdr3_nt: TGTGCCAGCAGCGCATCGGGACCCTACTACGAGCAGTACTTC

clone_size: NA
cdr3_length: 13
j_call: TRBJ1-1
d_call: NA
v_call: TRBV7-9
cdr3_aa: CASSLSQNTEAFF
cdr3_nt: TGTGCCAGCAGCTTAAGTCAGAACACTGAAGCTTTCTTT

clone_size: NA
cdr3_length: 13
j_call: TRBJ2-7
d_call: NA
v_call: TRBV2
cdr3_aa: CASTPLARPEQYF
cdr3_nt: TGTGCCAGCACCCCGCTAGCACGACCCGAGCAGTACTTC

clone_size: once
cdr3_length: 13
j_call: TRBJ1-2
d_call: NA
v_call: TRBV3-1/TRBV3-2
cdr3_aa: CASSTGQDLGYTF
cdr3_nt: TGTGCCAGCAGCACAGGACAAGACCTTGGCTACACCTTC

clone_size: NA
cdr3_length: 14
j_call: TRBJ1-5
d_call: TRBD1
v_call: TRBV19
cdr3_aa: CASSGQGGNQPQHF
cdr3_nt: TGTGCCAGTAGTGGACAGGGTGGCAATCAGCCCCAGCATTTT

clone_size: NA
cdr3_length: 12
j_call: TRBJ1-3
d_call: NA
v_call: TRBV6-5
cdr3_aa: CASTERPNTIYF
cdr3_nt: TGTGCCAGCACCGAACGACCAAACACCATATATTTT

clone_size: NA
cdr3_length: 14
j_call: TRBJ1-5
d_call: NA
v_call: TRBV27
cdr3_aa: CAKLRGGVSQPQHF
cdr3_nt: TGTGCCAAGCTAAGGGGGGGGGTTAGTCAGCCCCAGCATTTT

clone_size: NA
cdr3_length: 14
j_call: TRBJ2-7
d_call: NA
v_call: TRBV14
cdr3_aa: CASSQDRGTYEQYF
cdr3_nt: TGTGCCAGCAGCCAAGACAGGGGCACCTACGAGCAGTACTTC

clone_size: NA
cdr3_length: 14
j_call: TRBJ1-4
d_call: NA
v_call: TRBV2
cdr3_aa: CASSDRATNEKLFF
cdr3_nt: TGTGCCAGCAGTGATCGTGCAACTAATGAAAAACTGTTTTTT

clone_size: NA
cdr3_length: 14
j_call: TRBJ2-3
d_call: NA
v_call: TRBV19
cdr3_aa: CASSIADSTDTQYF
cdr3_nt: TGTGCCAGTAGTATCGCGGACAGCACAGATACGCAGTATTTT

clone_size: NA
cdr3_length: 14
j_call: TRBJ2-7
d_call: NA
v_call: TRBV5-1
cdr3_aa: CASSTGPGSYEQYF
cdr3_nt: TGCGCCAGCAGTACAGGACCGGGGTCGTACGAGCAGTACTTC

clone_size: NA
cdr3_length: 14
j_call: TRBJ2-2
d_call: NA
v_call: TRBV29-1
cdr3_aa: CSVETNDSPGELFF
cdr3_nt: TGCAGCGTAGAAACCAACGACAGTCCCGGGGAGCTGTTTTTT

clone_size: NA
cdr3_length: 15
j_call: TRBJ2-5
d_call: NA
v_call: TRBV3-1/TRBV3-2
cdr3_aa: CASSQDRYVVETQYF
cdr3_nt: TGTGCCAGCAGCCAAGATCGATATGTGGTGGAGACCCAGTACTTC

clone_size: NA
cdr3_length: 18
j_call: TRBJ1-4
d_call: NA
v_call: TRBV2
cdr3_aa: CASTRVGTRRATNEKLFF
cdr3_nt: TGTGCCAGCACACGAGTGGGGACTCGGCGGGCAACTAATGAAAAACTGTTTTTT

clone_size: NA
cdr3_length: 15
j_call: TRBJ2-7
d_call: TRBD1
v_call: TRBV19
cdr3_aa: CASSHAGTGGYEQYF
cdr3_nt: TGTGCCAGTAGTCATGCCGGGACAGGGGGCTACGAGCAGTACTTC

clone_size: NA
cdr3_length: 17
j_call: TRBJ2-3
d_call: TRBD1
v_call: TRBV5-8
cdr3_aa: CASSFPSGTVRSDTQYF
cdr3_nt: TGTGCCAGCAGCTTCCCGTCAGGGACAGTAAGGTCAGATACGCAGTATTTT

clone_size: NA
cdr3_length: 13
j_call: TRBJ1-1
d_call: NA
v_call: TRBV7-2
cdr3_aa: CASSSVGTAEAFF
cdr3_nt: TGTGCCAGCAGCTCCGTCGGTACCGCTGAAGCTTTCTTT

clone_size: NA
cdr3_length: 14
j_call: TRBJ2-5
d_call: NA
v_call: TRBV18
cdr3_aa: CASSPTAAGETQYF
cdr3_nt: TGTGCCAGCTCACCCACTGCGGCGGGGGAGACCCAGTACTTC

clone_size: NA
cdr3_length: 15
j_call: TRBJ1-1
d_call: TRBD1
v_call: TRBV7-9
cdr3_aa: CASSLQGGVDTEAFF
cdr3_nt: TGTGCCAGCAGCTTGCAGGGGGGAGTGGACACTGAAGCTTTCTTT

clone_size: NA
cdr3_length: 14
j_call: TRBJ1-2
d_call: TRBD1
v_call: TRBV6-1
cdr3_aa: CASSEGTGALGYTF
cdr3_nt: TGTGCCAGCAGTGAGGGGACAGGGGCTCTTGGCTACACCTTC